Listed here are 27 T cell receptor beta chains from one sample, sequenced in a study of cytomegalovirus exposure and HLA in healthy donors. The PCR had 60 Vbeta and 13 Jbeta primers. Libraries were prepared by immunoSEQ multiplex PCR; TCRdb keeps only in-frame clonotypes and omits some of them. In the table there are about 160,000 clones, approximately 80% of which are singletons. The sample consisted of PBMCs. The receptors derive from a woman in her thirties in good health and CMV-seronegative.

This clone came up once. The V gene is TRBV6-6, the J gene TRBJ1-5; D ambiguous. The germline V gene encodes CDR1 MNHNY and CDR2 SVGAGI (reference sequence). This CDR3 is 14 amino acids long. The V and J ends lost 6 bases and 4 bases respectively, with 13 bases between them. CDR3 amino acids: CASRDGRKNQPQHF. In DNA form, the CDR3 reads TGTGCCAGCAGGGATGGGAGGAAAAATCAGCCCCAGCATTTT.

The CDR3: CASSAGQAMNTGELFF. CDR3 bases: TGTGCCAGCAGTGCGGGACAGGCTATGAACACCGGGGAGCTGTTTTTT. This chain uses TRBV2 with TRBJ2-2; 8 nucleotides match TRBD1. Germline CDR1 is SNHLY and CDR2 is FYNNEI. Germline trimming cut 4 bases from V and 1 base from J; bases unmatched to any gene: 5. The CDR3 runs 16 residues.

A few counts support this clone. The rearrangement joins TRBV18 to TRBJ1-3; D is perhaps TRBD1 (6 bases). Per germline, CDR1 KGHSH and CDR2 LQKENI. Trimming shortened V by 4 bases and J by 0 bases, and 13 bases separated the two germline ends. The CDR3 spans 16 residues. The chain's CDR3 is CASSQNRAHSGNTIYF. CDR3 bases: TGTGCCAGCTCACAGAACAGGGCCCACTCTGGAAACACCATATATTTT.

V gene TRBV19 combines with J gene TRBJ2-7, with 8 positions matching TRBD1. This CDR3 is built from 14 residues. Trimming took 11 bases from V and 2 from J; bases not matched to a gene: 11. Germline lookup yields CDR1 LNHDA and CDR2 SQIVND (reference sequence). The CDR3 nucleotides read TGTGCCTCGAGGGGGCAGGGGGCCCCCTACGAGCAGTACTTC. As protein: CASRGQGAPYEQYF.

This chain uses TRBV7-9 with TRBJ1-2, with a tentative D call TRBD1 (5 bases). This CDR3 comprises 16 residues. Trimming removed 3 bases from V and 4 bases from J, with 18 bases in between. Germline values: CDR1 SEHNR, CDR2 FQNEAQ (reference sequence). CDR3 in DNA: TGTGCCAGCAGCTTGGTACATCAGGGTTTGAGCTATGGCTACACCTTC. It specifies CASSLVHQGLSYGYTF.

V usage is TRBV2 and J usage is TRBJ1-2, with D perhaps TRBD1 (6 bases). This CDR3 spans 13 amino acids. Looked up from germline, CDR1 is SNHLY and CDR2 is FYNNEI. The V end lost 10 bases, the J end lost 3 bases, and 15 bases lay between the germline ends. CDR3 in amino acids: CATAGGGDYGYTF. DNA of the CDR3: TGTGCCACCGCCGGAGGGGGGGACTATGGCTACACCTTC.

This clone appeared once. The chain has TRBV29-1 and TRBJ1-1; D ambiguous. CDR3 length: 14 residues. Trimming stripped 7 bases from V and 0 bases from J, with 15 bases between. Germline CDR1 is SQVTM and CDR2 is ANQGSEA. The CDR3 loop is CSAKQLAMNTEAFF. The CDR3 DNA follows: TGCAGCGCCAAACAGCTCGCGATGAACACTGAAGCTTTCTTT.

This rearrangement joins TRBV5-6 to TRBJ2-7; 7 bases line up with TRBD1. Germline CDR1 SGHDT, CDR2 YYEEEE. The CDR3 length is 15 residues. V dropped 4 bases and J dropped 4; count of bases not matched to a gene: 11. DNA of the CDR3: TGTGCCAGCAGCCCGGGACAGAGAATAAGGTACGAGCAGTACTTC. It encodes CASSPGQRIRYEQYF.

This rearrangement joins TRBV7-9 to TRBJ2-7; D not resolved. V gave up 4 bases and J gave up 4 bases, with 8 bases separating them. CDR1 and CDR2 (germline): SEHNR, FQNEAQ (reference sequence). This CDR3 comprises 12 residues. The CDR3 sequence is CASSYGLYEQYF. The DNA for the CDR3 is TGTGCCAGCAGCTACGGTCTGTACGAGCAGTACTTC.

V and J are TRBV10-3 and TRBJ1-5; D remains ambiguous. V dropped 0 bases and J dropped 3 bases, with 12 bases sitting between them. The germline gives CDR1 ENHRY, CDR2 SYGVKD. The CDR3 is 16 residues long. CDR3 amino acids: CAISESKELSNQPQHF. In DNA, the CDR3 is TGTGCCATCAGTGAGTCGAAAGAGCTCTCCAATCAGCCCCAGCATTTT.

This chain links TRBV12-5 with TRBJ2-2; the match to TRBD1 covers 7 bases. V was pared by 6 bases and J by 5 bases, with 9 bases of the junction left unmatched. Germline CDR1 LGHNT, CDR2 FRNRAP. This CDR3 has 15 residues. CDR3 region: CASGRDSLRTGELFF. The CDR3 region has the DNA TGTGCTAGTGGCCGGGACAGCCTTAGGACCGGGGAGCTGTTTTTT.

This clone was seen a handful of times. V is TRBV19 and J is TRBJ2-3; D not certain. This CDR3 comprises 13 residues. Germline CDR1 is LNHDA and CDR2 is SQIVND (reference sequence). Trimming stripped 3 bases from V and 3 bases from J, with 7 bases between. The CDR3, as DNA: TGTGCCAGTAGTATGCGGCGAACAGATACGCAGTATTTT. Residues: CASSMRRTDTQYF.

A remark on this clone: Other DNA sequences of this sample code for an identical CDR3. This chain joins TRBV7-2 and TRBJ2-6; a possible D gene is TRBD2 (5 bases). This CDR3 has 15 amino acids. The germline gives CDR1 SGHTA, CDR2 FQGNSA. Between the trimmed V and J ends, which lost 5 bases and 4 bases, there was a span of 12 bases. The CDR3 loop is CASSLAAGGANVLTF. The CDR3 region has the DNA TGTGCCAGCAGCCTGGCCGCGGGCGGGGCCAACGTCCTGACTTTC.

This chain uses TRBV19 with TRBJ2-1, with 9 bases matching TRBD1. The CDR3 totals 17 residues. Per the germline V gene, CDR1 is LNHDA and CDR2 is SQIVND (reference sequence). V dropped 6 bases and J dropped 0; count of bases not matched to a gene: 9. CDR3 DNA: TGTGCCAGTAGCTTGGACAGGGGCACGAGCTCCTACAATGAGCAGTTCTTC. It specifies CASSLDRGTSSYNEQFF.

This clone was recorded only once. The chain links TRBV2 to TRBJ2-3; D gene uncertain. The CDR3 loop spans 14 amino acids. V was pared by 6 bases and J by 4 bases, with 14 bases between. Germline V gives CDR1 SNHLY, CDR2 FYNNEI. The CDR3: CASRGRGRPDTQYF. CDR3 coding DNA: TGTGCCAGCAGAGGCCGAGGTCGACCAGATACGCAGTATTTT. Based on the CDR3 plus reference TRBV2 and TRBJ2-3, the full variable domain is EPEVTQTPSHQVTQMGQEVILRCVPISNHLYFYWYRQILGQKVEFLVSFYNNEISEKSEIFDDQFSVERPDGSNFTLKIRSTKLEDSAMYFCASRGRGRPDTQYFGPGTRLTVL.

The V and J genes are TRBV6-5 and TRBJ1-3; D gene uncertain. Trimming left V 6 bases short and J 4 bases short, with 7 bases between. In germline, CDR1 is MNHEY, CDR2 SVGAGI. The CDR3 runs 12 residues. CDR3 coding DNA: TGTGCCAGCAGCAACGAGGGAAACACCATATATTTT. This encodes CASSNEGNTIYF.

The J gene is TRBJ2-3, the V gene TRBV5-5, with D possibly being TRBD2 (6 bases). The CDR3 spans 14 residues. Looked up from germline, CDR1 is SGHKS and CDR2 is YYEKEE (reference sequence). Trimming removed 2 bases at V and 0 bases at J, with 7 bases between. The CDR3 nucleotides are TGTGCCAGCAGCTTTGGGACTAGCACAGATACGCAGTATTTT. It is translated as CASSFGTSTDTQYF. Filled out from reference TRBV5-5 and TRBJ2-3, the complete variable domain reads DAGVTQSPTHLIKTRGQQVTLRCSPISGHKSVSWYQQVLGQGPQFIFQYYEKEERGRGNFPDRFSARQFPNYSSELNVNALLLGDSALYLCASSFGTSTDTQYFGPGTRLTVL.

The sample holds a few counts of this clone. This chain uses TRBV5-5 with TRBJ1-4; D not resolved. The CDR3 extends over 12 amino acids. Trimming took 9 bases from V and 1 from J, leaving 7 bases between them. The germline CDR1 and CDR2 sequences are SGHKS and YYEKEE (reference sequence). The CDR3 DNA follows: TGTGCCACCTCCGGAACTAATGAAAAACTGTTTTTT. It is translated as CATSGTNEKLFF.

The chain carries TRBV10-1 and TRBJ1-5; 8 nucleotides line up with TRBD1. This CDR3 region has 17 residues. V dropped 2 bases and J dropped 3; count of bases not matched to a gene: 9. In germline, CDR1 is WNHNN, CDR2 SYGVQD (reference sequence). In DNA form, the CDR3 reads TGCGCCAGCAGTGAGGGCAGGAGGACAGGGATCAATCAGCCCCAGCATTTT. This codes for CASSEGRRTGINQPQHF.

The chain combines TRBV2 with TRBJ1-5; D is unclear. Per the germline V gene, CDR1 is SNHLY and CDR2 is FYNNEI. The CDR3 length is 13 residues. V lost 0 bases, J lost 5 bases, and 5 bases lay in between. CDR3 region: CASSEASYQPQHF. The DNA for the CDR3 is TGTGCCAGCAGTGAAGCGAGTTATCAGCCCCAGCATTTT.

This clone was observed once. The rearrangement links TRBV11-2 to TRBJ2-7; 7 nucleotides match TRBD2. With 0 bases clipped from V and 4 bases from J, the junction kept 0 bases outside the gene matches. The germline V gene has CDR1 SGHAT and CDR2 FQNNGV. This CDR3 spans 13 amino acids. For the CDR3, the DNA is TGTGCCAGCAGCTTAGAGGGGGGGTACGAGCAGTACTTC. This gives the protein CASSLEGGYEQYF.

The chain links TRBV2 to TRBJ1-2; 10 bases line up with TRBD1. There are 16 residues in the CDR3. Trimming removed 2 bases from V and 7 bases from J; junction bases left unmatched: 10. The germline gives CDR1 SNHLY, CDR2 FYNNEI. CDR3 in DNA: TGTGCCAGCAGTGAAACGCGACAGGGGGCGCTGAGTGGCTACACCTTC. It yields the protein CASSETRQGALSGYTF.

This clone has a single count. One end of the junction fails to match germline, which may point to a read error. The chain employs TRBV28 and TRBJ1-2, with TRBD1 matching 10 bases. Germline CDR1 reads MDHEN; CDR2 reads SYDVKM. The CDR3 runs to 13 residues. CDR3 residues: CASRTGGVYGYPF. For the CDR3, the DNA is TGTGCCAGCAGGACAGGGGGCGTCTATGGCTACCCCTTC.

This clone was observed a single time. This rearrangement joins TRBV7-3 to TRBJ2-4, with D maybe TRBD2 (5 bases). V lost 3 bases, J lost 4 bases, and 7 bases lay in between. Per germline, CDR1 SGHTA and CDR2 FQGTGA. The CDR3 contains 13 residues. The CDR3 region is CASSLGGKNIQYF. The CDR3 DNA reads as TGTGCCAGCAGCTTGGGCGGGAAAAACATTCAGTACTTC.

CDR3 nucleotide sequence: TGCGCCAGCAGCCAAGTTACGGTATCCGGGGAGCTGTTTTTT. It codes for CASSQVTVSGELFF. The V and J genes are TRBV4-1 and TRBJ2-2; no clear D. V lost 1 base to trimming and J lost 6 bases, with 9 bases between them. CDR1 and CDR2 (germline): MGHRA, YSYEKL. There are 14 residues in the CDR3.

This clone was seen a few times. The chain couples TRBV7-3 to TRBJ2-7; D is undetermined. The CDR3 length is 14 residues. Germline V gene lookup returns CDR1 SGHTA and CDR2 FQGTGA. V gave up 5 bases and J gave up 2 bases, with 13 bases separating them. The CDR3: CASSPRLAPYEQYF. CDR3 nucleotide sequence: TGTGCCAGCAGCCCCCGACTGGCTCCCTACGAGCAGTACTTC.

V and J are TRBV28 and TRBJ1-5; 10 bases line up with TRBD1. This CDR3 has 17 residues. Germline V lookup: CDR1 MDHEN, CDR2 SYDVKM. Unmatched junction bases numbered 7, after V lost 5 bases and J lost 0 bases. The CDR3 loop reads CASSRRTGGYSNQPQHF. CDR3 bases: TGTGCCAGCAGTAGGAGGACAGGGGGGTATAGCAATCAGCCCCAGCATTTT.